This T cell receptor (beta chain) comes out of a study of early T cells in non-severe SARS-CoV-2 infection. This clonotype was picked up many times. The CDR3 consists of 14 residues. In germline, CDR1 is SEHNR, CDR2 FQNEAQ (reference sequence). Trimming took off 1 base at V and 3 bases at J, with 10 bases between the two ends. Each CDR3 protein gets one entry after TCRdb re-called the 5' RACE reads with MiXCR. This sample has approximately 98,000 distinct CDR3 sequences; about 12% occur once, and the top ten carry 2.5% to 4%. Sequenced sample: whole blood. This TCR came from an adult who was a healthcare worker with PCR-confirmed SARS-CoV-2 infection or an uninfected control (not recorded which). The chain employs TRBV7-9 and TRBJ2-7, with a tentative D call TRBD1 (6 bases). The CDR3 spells CASSLGGDNYEQYF. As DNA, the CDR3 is TGTGCCAGCAGCTTAGGTGGGGACAACTACGAGCAGTACTTC.